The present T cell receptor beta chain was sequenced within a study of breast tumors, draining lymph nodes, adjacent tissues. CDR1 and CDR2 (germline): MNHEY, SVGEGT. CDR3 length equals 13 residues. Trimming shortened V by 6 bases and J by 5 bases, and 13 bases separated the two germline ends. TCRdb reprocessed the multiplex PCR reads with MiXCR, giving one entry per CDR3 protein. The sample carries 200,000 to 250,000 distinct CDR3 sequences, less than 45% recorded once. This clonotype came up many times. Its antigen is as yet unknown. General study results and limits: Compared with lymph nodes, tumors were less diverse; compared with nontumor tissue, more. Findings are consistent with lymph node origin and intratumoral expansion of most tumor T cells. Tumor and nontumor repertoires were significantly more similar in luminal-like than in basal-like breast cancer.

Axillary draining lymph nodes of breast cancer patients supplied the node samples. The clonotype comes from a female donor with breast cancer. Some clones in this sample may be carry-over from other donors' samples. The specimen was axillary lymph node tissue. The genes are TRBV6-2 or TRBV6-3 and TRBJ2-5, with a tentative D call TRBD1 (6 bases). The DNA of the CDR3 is TGTGCCAGCAGCCCTACAGGGTATGAGACCCAGTACTTC. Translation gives CASSPTGYETQYF.